Below, 28 T cell receptor beta chains from the same sample are listed, as sequenced in a study of T cell repertoires in cytomegalovirus infection. One entry per CDR3 protein, called by TCRdb with MiXCR from the reads. The table lists about 100,000 distinct CDR3 sequences, about 25% of them singletons, with about two fifths in the top ten. Sequencing used CD8+ T cells from PBMCs. All receptors derive from a human donor in good health (CMV status not recorded). Some clones in this sample may be carry-over from other donors' samples.

This clonotype was observed at least ten times. The chain has TRBV25-1 and TRBJ1-1; TRBD1 is a possible D gene (5 bases). V lost 8 bases and J 7 bases, leaving 23 bases between the germline ends. Germline-derived CDR1 and CDR2 are MGHDK and SYGVNS. This CDR3 contains 15 residues. The CDR3 loop is CASPEGSGLTLEAFF. The CDR3 DNA sequence: TGTGCCAGCCCTGAGGGGTCAGGGTTGACCCTTGAAGCTTTCTTT. Full variable domain (outside the CDR3, taken from reference TRBV25-1 and TRBJ1-1): EADIYQTPRYLVIGTGKKITLECSQTMGHDKMYWYQQDPGMELHLIHYSYGVNSTEKGDLSSESTVSRIRTEHFPLTLESARPSHTSQYLCASPEGSGLTLEAFFGQGTRLTVV.

The V and J genes are TRBV5-6 and TRBJ1-1; possible D gene TRBD1, 6 bases. Germline V lookup: CDR1 SGHDT, CDR2 YYEEEE. Trimming left V 4 bases short and J 10 bases short, with 14 bases between. This CDR3 is 12 amino acids long. In DNA form, the CDR3 reads TGTGCCAGCAGCGGAGGGGGGGACGGAGCTTTCTTT. Amino acids: CASSGGGDGAFF.

This clonotype has only a few counts. The chain uses TRBV7-3 and TRBJ2-3; no reliable D call. The ends were cut back, 0 bases at V and 4 bases at J, with 8 bases in the middle. The germline V gene encodes CDR1 SGHTA and CDR2 FQGTGA. The CDR3 is 14 residues long. As DNA, the CDR3 is TGTGCCAGCAGCTTAACAGGCCTCCCAGATACGCAGTATTTT. Translation gives CASSLTGLPDTQYF. Using reference TRBV7-3 and TRBJ2-3 for the parts outside the CDR3, the full variable domain is GAGVSQTPSNKVTEKGKYVELRCDPISGHTALYWYRQSLGQGPEFLIYFQGTGAADDSGLPNDRFFAVRPEGSVSTLKIQRTERGDSAVYLCASSLTGLPDTQYFGPGTRLTVL.

The chain employs TRBV6-5 and TRBJ2-7, with D possibly being TRBD1 or TRBD2 (5 bases each). CDR1 MNHEY and CDR2 SVGAGI come from the germline V gene. Trimming took 6 bases from V and 4 from J, leaving 16 bases between them. This CDR3 region has 14 residues. In DNA, the CDR3 is TGTGCCAGCAGACCGGGACCGACTTCTTACGAGCAGTACTTC. This sequence encodes CASRPGPTSYEQYF.

The sample holds one count of this clonotype. The rearrangement joins TRBV14 to TRBJ2-5, with TRBD2 as a possible D gene (6 bases). The V end lost 3 bases, the J end lost 4 bases, and 15 bases lay between the germline ends. This CDR3 comprises 15 residues. Germline lookup yields CDR1 SGHDN and CDR2 FVKESK. DNA of the CDR3: TGTGCCAGCAGCCATTTTTTGGCCGGGGGAGAGACCCAGTACTTC. Protein: CASSHFLAGGETQYF.

There are many counts of this clonotype. J is TRBJ2-7 and V is TRBV7-2, with a tentative D call TRBD1 (6 bases). Germline V gives CDR1 SGHTA, CDR2 FQGNSA. V was shortened by 5 bases and J by 0 bases, with 14 bases between the two germline ends. The CDR3 has 15 amino acids. This CDR3 reads CASSPRQEISYEQYF. CDR3 DNA sequence: TGTGCCAGCAGCCCCCGACAGGAAATCTCCTACGAGCAGTACTTC.

The CDR3 DNA reads TGTGCCAGCAGGGTCCTAGAGGGGTCAGCAGCTTTCTTT. Its protein is CASRVLEGSAAFF. The rearrangement uses TRBV28 and TRBJ1-1; a possible D gene is TRBD1 (5 bases). Germline V gene lookup returns CDR1 MDHEN and CDR2 SYDVKM. The CDR3 loop spans 13 amino acids. V dropped 6 bases and J dropped 10 bases, with 18 bases sitting between them.

Details on this clonotype: Likely a read error: the CDR3 ends without its conserved phenylalanine or tryptophan. This rearrangement joins TRBV15 to TRBJ2-7; the D is unclear. V was cut by 1 base and J by 6 bases, with 13 bases left in between. Germline CDR1 LNHNV, CDR2 YYDKDF (reference sequence). This CDR3 has 14 amino acids. For the CDR3, the DNA is TGTGCCACCAGCAGAGTAGAGCTCCCAATCGAGCAGTACTGC. It specifies CATSRVELPIEQYC.

This clonotype appeared a few times. This chain connects TRBV20-1 to TRBJ2-2; maybe TRBD1 (6 bases). V was trimmed by 6 bases and J by 5 bases, leaving 22 bases between them. CDR3 size: 16 residues. Germline CDR1 reads DFQATT; CDR2 reads SNEGSKA (reference sequence). The CDR3 reads CSALTPGHGKTGELFF. DNA of the CDR3: TGCAGTGCCCTCACCCCGGGACACGGGAAGACCGGGGAGCTGTTTTTT.

The genes are TRBV2 and TRBJ2-4, with D perhaps TRBD1 or TRBD2 (5 bases each). Germline-derived CDR1 and CDR2 are SNHLY and FYNNEI. The CDR3 spans 17 residues. Trimming stripped 3 bases from V and 0 bases from J, with 15 bases between. CDR3 amino acids: CASSDDRRDVAKNIQYF. The CDR3 nucleotides are TGTGCCAGCAGTGACGATCGCCGGGACGTAGCCAAAAACATTCAGTACTTC.

This clonotype was counted only a few times. The gene calls are TRBV7-6 and TRBJ2-7; D is undetermined. Trimming shortened V by 5 bases and J by 4 bases, and 15 bases separated the two germline ends. The CDR3 consists of 14 residues. Germline CDR1 and CDR2: SGHVS and FNYEAQ. The CDR3 loop is CASSPGTDQYEQYF. CDR3 coding DNA: TGTGCCAGCAGCCCGGGTACAGACCAATACGAGCAGTACTTC.

There are a few counts of this clonotype. The rearrangement joins TRBV11-2 to TRBJ2-1; D is unresolved. Germline CDR1 is SGHAT and CDR2 is FQNNGV. The CDR3 sequence is 12 residues long. Trimming cost V 6 bases and J 8 bases, with 11 bases left between them. The chain's CDR3 is CASRKLSDEQFF. In DNA form, the CDR3 reads TGTGCCAGCAGGAAGTTGAGCGATGAGCAGTTCTTC.

This clonotype showed up just once. The CDR3 is CASSDGSDTQYF. The DNA for the CDR3 is TGTGCCAGCAGCGACGGGTCAGATACGCAGTATTTT. This chain connects TRBV7-3 to TRBJ2-3; D is uncertain. CDR1 is SGHTA, CDR2 FQGTGA, per germline. The CDR3 is 12 residues long. V was cut by 5 bases and J by 4 bases, with 7 bases left in between.

The V gene is TRBV27, the J gene TRBJ1-4, with a tentative D call TRBD1 (5 bases). Trimming shortened V by 4 bases and J by 8 bases, and 11 bases separated the two germline ends. Looked up from germline, CDR1 is MNHEY and CDR2 is SMNVEV (reference sequence). The CDR3 consists of 13 residues. CDR3: CASSWGIREKLFF. In DNA form, the CDR3 reads TGTGCCAGCAGTTGGGGGATAAGGGAAAAACTGTTTTTT.

This chain joins TRBV7-4 and TRBJ2-1; D not resolved. CDR3 length equals 13 residues. V dropped 3 bases and J dropped 6 bases, with 9 bases sitting between them. Germline CDR1 and CDR2: SGHVT and SQSDAQ. The DNA for the CDR3 is TGTGCCAGCAGCTTCTTAGGGATCAATGAGCAGTTCTTC. Its protein product is CASSFLGINEQFF.

This clonotype was seen only a few times. The rearrangement uses TRBV11-3 and TRBJ2-1; unclear D gene. Trimming cost V 5 bases and J 7 bases, with 9 bases left between them. CDR1 and CDR2 (germline): SGHNT, YENEEA. The CDR3 has 12 residues. The CDR3 spells CASSPYGNEQFF. CDR3 nucleotides: TGTGCCAGCAGCCCCTACGGGAATGAGCAGTTCTTC.

This clonotype has ten or more counts. The CDR3 reads CASSLETGGQTDTQYF. CDR3 sequence (DNA): TGTGCCAGCAGCTTAGAGACGGGGGGGCAGACAGATACGCAGTATTTT. This chain uses TRBV7-2 with TRBJ2-3; 8 bases match TRBD2. The CDR3 consists of 16 residues. V lost 1 base to trimming and J lost 3 bases; unmatched junction nucleotides: 6. Germline lookup yields CDR1 SGHTA and CDR2 FQGNSA.

This clonotype counts as medium-sized (0.01 to 0.1%). This chain uses TRBV11-2 with TRBJ2-7, with TRBD1 matching over 7 bases. Germline V gene data show CDR1 as SGHAT and CDR2 as FQNNGV. The CDR3 spans 13 residues. Trimming removed 5 bases from V and 4 bases from J; junction bases left unmatched: 5. DNA for the CDR3: TGTGCCAGCAGCCCGGGACAGATTTACGAGCAGTACTTC. Its translation is CASSPGQIYEQYF.

The genes are TRBV12-3 or TRBV12-4 and TRBJ2-2, with D maybe TRBD2 (7 bases). Deletions cut 7 bases from V and 12 bases from J, with 30 bases between. The CDR3 totals 17 residues. The CDR3 DNA follows: TGTGCCAGCATCCCTAGGGGGGAGGGAGTGACCCCGCCAAAGCTGTTTTTT. This codes for CASIPRGEGVTPPKLFF.

The chain combines TRBV9 with TRBJ2-5; 7 bases match TRBD1. V dropped 0 bases and J dropped 1; count of bases not matched to a gene: 6. The CDR3 has 16 residues. Germline CDR1 SGDLS, CDR2 YYNGEE. CDR3 residues: CASSVVPGGTQETQYF. DNA of the CDR3: TGTGCCAGCAGCGTAGTGCCAGGGGGTACCCAAGAGACCCAGTACTTC.

Many counts were recorded for this clonotype. The genes are TRBV11-2 and TRBJ2-1; 13 bases map to TRBD2. The CDR3 has 18 amino acids. Germline V gives CDR1 SGHAT, CDR2 FQNNGV. Trimming cost V 0 bases and J 9 bases; bases outside gene matches: 11. The CDR3 reads CASSLDPGLAGKEGEQFF. The CDR3, as DNA: TGTGCCAGCAGCTTAGATCCGGGACTAGCGGGGAAGGAGGGTGAGCAGTTCTTC.

In this sample, this clonotype turned up a few times. The chain recombines TRBV12-3 or TRBV12-4 with TRBJ2-1; D is unclear. V lost 3 bases, J lost 9 bases, and 12 bases lay in between. This CDR3 spans 13 amino acids. The CDR3 region is CASSFIETAEQFF. In DNA, the CDR3 is TGTGCCAGCAGTTTTATCGAGACTGCTGAGCAGTTCTTC.

This clonotype has more than one count but fewer than ten. The chain is built from TRBV7-2 and TRBJ1-2; 8 bases line up with TRBD1. Germline-derived CDR1 and CDR2 are SGHTA and FQGNSA. Trimming at V came to 5 bases and at J to 7 bases, leaving 15 bases not matched to a gene. The CDR3 is made up of 16 amino acids. The CDR3: CASSPRQGRPPPGYTF. Here the CDR3 DNA reads TGTGCCAGCAGCCCCAGACAGGGGCGACCGCCTCCTGGCTACACCTTC.

The chain is built from TRBV2 and TRBJ1-4; tentative D call: TRBD1 (5 bases). The CDR3 consists of 18 residues. V dropped 8 bases and J dropped 0 bases, with 22 bases sitting between them. Germline V lookup: CDR1 SNHLY, CDR2 FYNNEI. The CDR3 DNA reads as TGTGCCAGCCAGAAAGCTCGGGGGTCTGGTGCAACTAATGAAAAACTGTTTTTT. Its protein is CASQKARGSGATNEKLFF.

The chain recombines TRBV5-1 with TRBJ2-3; 9 bases line up with TRBD2. The CDR3 is made up of 16 amino acids. The V gene end was trimmed by 4 bases and the J gene end by 4 bases; junction bases not matched to a gene: 10. Germline V gives CDR1 SGHRS, CDR2 YFSETQ. CDR3 DNA: TGCGCCAGCAGCGACGTTGCGGGGGGGGGCGCAGATACGCAGTATTTT. Protein product: CASSDVAGGGADTQYF.

This clonotype turned up a few times. V usage is TRBV28 and J usage is TRBJ2-7; TRBD1 or TRBD2 may be the D gene (7 bases each). V shed 5 bases and J shed 4 bases, with 21 bases lying between them. The CDR3 covers 16 residues. Per the germline V gene, CDR1 is MDHEN and CDR2 is SYDVKM. CDR3 loop: CASSPSGGGRFYEQYF. The CDR3 DNA is TGTGCCAGCAGTCCCTCAGGGGGGGGGCGCTTTTACGAGCAGTACTTC.

This clonotype was observed at least ten times. V and J are TRBV7-8 and TRBJ2-3, with TRBD1 as a possible D gene (5 bases). V dropped 7 bases and J dropped 3 bases, with 20 bases sitting between them. Per the germline V gene, CDR1 is SGHVS and CDR2 is FQNEAQ. CDR3 length: 16 amino acids. The CDR3 DNA reads TGTGCCAGCATCCCAACCATGGCAGGGTGGACAGATACGCAGTATTTT. Amino acid sequence: CASIPTMAGWTDTQYF.

This clonotype was detected only once. A read error may explain this, as a much larger clone is one base away. This sequence joins TRBV28 and TRBJ2-7; no clear D. This CDR3 spans 12 amino acids. CDR1 and CDR2 from the germline V gene are MDHEN and SYDVKM. V dropped 6 bases and J dropped 6 bases, with 12 bases sitting between them. The CDR3 bases are TGTGCCAGCAGCCGCATCGAGACCGAGCAGTACTTC. Translating it yields CASSRIETEQYF.